This T cell receptor beta chain was profiled in a study of spatial heterogeneity in lung cancer. This clonotype has a count of ten or more. TCRdb fed the 5' RACE reads into MiXCR, producing one record per CDR3 protein. This table has 10,000 to 12,000 distinct CDR3 sequences, roughly 5.5% appearing once. Germline V gene lookup returns CDR1 SGHAT and CDR2 FQNNGV. The CDR3 has 13 amino acids. Trimming removed 7 bases from V and 6 bases from J, with 13 bases in between. Time point noted: sample taken at primary tumor resection. Whole RNA, which was extracted from tumor, nontumor lung tissue or frozen PBMC, was sequenced without any cell sorting.

The material was PBMCs, obtained at surgery. The J gene is TRBJ2-1, the V gene TRBV11-2, with D possibly matching TRBD2 (6 bases). The sequence derives from a male donor with early-stage non-small cell lung cancer. The CDR3 coding sequence is TGTGCCAGCACGTCCGGAGCGGGCAATGAGCAGTTCTTC. Translation: CASTSGAGNEQFF. The entire variable domain, with the rest obtained from reference TRBV11-2 and TRBJ2-1, is as follows: EAGVAQSPRYKIIEKRQSVAFWCNPISGHATLYWYQQILGQGPKLLIQFQNNGVVDDSQLPKDRFSAERLKGVDSTLKIQPAKLEDSAVYLCASTSGAGNEQFFGPGTRLTVL.